The 10 T cell receptor beta chains given below trace back to one sample, sequenced in a study of a mutant IDH1 vaccine in newly diagnosed glioma. Assay: immunoSEQ multiplex PCR; the TCRdb copy retains only in-frame clones and omits some. Of nearly 70,000 clones listed, 60% to 85% are singletons. Time point in this sample: baseline, week 1 (first vaccination visit). Treatment described: pre-vaccination baseline after standard-of-care therapy. The specimen comprised PBMCs, sampled from a glioma patient treated with radiotherapy, temozolomide or both. Every receptor here comes from a man aged 50-60 years with glioma.

The count of this clone is one. The CDR3 here is CASSLNSGHDNEQFF. Here the CDR3 DNA reads TGTGCCAGCAGCTTAAACTCGGGACACGACAATGAGCAGTTCTTC. The chain is built from TRBV11-3 and TRBJ2-1; TRBD1 might be the D (6 bases). With 2 bases removed from V and 5 bases from J, the gap between germline ends came to 13 bases. The CDR3 covers 15 residues. CDR1 is SGHNT and CDR2 is YENEEA in the germline V gene.

CDR3 residues: CASSLDLYNEQFF. In DNA form, the CDR3 reads TGTGCCAGCAGTTTAGACCTCTACAATGAGCAGTTCTTC. The chain has TRBV28 and TRBJ2-1; D ambiguous. CDR3 length: 13 residues. The V end was cut by 2 bases, the J end by 3 bases, with 5 bases between. Germline-derived CDR1 and CDR2 are MDHEN and SYDVKM.

This clone has a handful of counts. The CDR3: CASSTGTVNTGELFF. The CDR3 nucleotides read TGTGCCAGCAGCACCGGGACAGTGAACACCGGGGAGCTGTTTTTT. V usage is TRBV9 and J usage is TRBJ2-2, with TRBD1 matching over 7 bases. The CDR3 has 15 amino acids. V was clipped by 4 bases and J by 1 base; unmatched bases: 4. CDR1 SGDLS and CDR2 YYNGEE come from the germline V gene. Supplemented by reference TRBV9 and TRBJ2-2, the full variable domain reads DSGVTQTPKHLITATGQRVTLRCSPRSGDLSVYWYQQSLDQGLQFLIQYYNGEERAKGNILERFSAQQFPDLHSELNLSSLELGDSALYFCASSTGTVNTGELFFGEGSRLTVL.

The chain recombines TRBV2 with TRBJ2-2; D gene uncertain. Trimming took 7 bases from V and 7 from J, leaving 13 bases between them. CDR3 length: 13 amino acids. CDR1 SNHLY and CDR2 FYNNEI come from the germline V gene. CDR3 nucleotide sequence: TGTGCCAGCACTTGGGCGACCAACGGGGAGCTGTTTTTT. It codes for CASTWATNGELFF.

The V gene is TRBV4-1, the J gene TRBJ2-1; 14 bases are a match to TRBD2. Germline CDR1 MGHRA, CDR2 YSYEKL. This CDR3 has 18 amino acids. V lost 0 bases and J lost 6; bases outside the gene matches: 7. This chain's CDR3 is CASSQDLSTSGGANEQFF. CDR3 nucleotides: TGCGCCAGCAGCCAAGATCTCTCGACTAGCGGGGGGGCCAATGAGCAGTTCTTC.

This rearrangement joins TRBV11-2 to TRBJ2-3; 9 bases line up with TRBD2. J was trimmed by 1 base and V by 3 bases; bases with no gene match: 11. Germline V gene sequence: CDR1 SGHAT, CDR2 FQNNGV. CDR3 size: 18 residues. In DNA form, the CDR3 reads TGTGCCAGCAGCTTCCCCTTAGGAGCGGGGGGACGCACAGATACGCAGTATTTT. Amino acids: CASSFPLGAGGRTDTQYF.

The chain recombines TRBV5-1 with TRBJ2-3; TRBD2 agrees at 8 bases. The germline CDR1 and CDR2 sequences are SGHRS and YFSETQ. The CDR3 is made up of 16 amino acids. After removal of 0 bases from V and 7 bases from J, the junction contained 10 bases not matched to a gene. This CDR3 reads CASSLAGGGGVNTQYF. The CDR3 DNA follows: TGCGCCAGCAGCTTGGCCGGGGGGGGCGGGGTAAATACGCAGTATTTT.

The CDR3 DNA reads TGTGCCACCAGCAGAGATAAAGGGGGCCAAGAGACCCAGTACTTC. Protein product: CATSRDKGGQETQYF. The V gene is TRBV15, the J gene TRBJ2-5; maybe TRBD1 (6 bases). V was clipped by 0 bases and J by 1 base, with 9 bases between them. CDR3 length equals 15 residues. From germline, CDR1 is LNHNV and CDR2 YYDKDF (reference sequence). The full variable domain, with the rest looked up from reference TRBV15 and TRBJ2-5, is DAMVIQNPRYQVTQFGKPVTLSCSQTLNHNVMYWYQQKSSQAPKLLFHYYDKDFNNEADTPDNFQSRRPNTSFCFLDIRSPGLGDTAMYLCATSRDKGGQETQYFGPGTRLLVL.

This rearrangement joins TRBV29-1 to TRBJ2-1; maybe TRBD1 (5 bases). The germline V gene encodes CDR1 SQVTM and CDR2 ANQGSEA. V was clipped by 4 bases and J by 1 base, with 11 bases between them. This CDR3 comprises 14 residues. This chain's CDR3 is CSVGTDKSYNEQFF. The DNA of the CDR3 is TGCAGCGTTGGGACGGACAAATCCTACAATGAGCAGTTCTTC.

This chain connects TRBV4-1 to TRBJ1-2; D perhaps matches TRBD1 (5 bases). Trimming pared 4 bases from V and 7 bases from J, leaving 16 bases between. Germline values: CDR1 MGHRA, CDR2 YSYEKL. The CDR3 has 14 residues. CDR3 in amino acids: CASSPGRGVGGYTF. The CDR3 nucleotides are TGCGCCAGCAGCCCGGGTCGGGGGGTGGGTGGCTACACCTTC.